This T cell receptor beta chain was observed in a study of OX40 agonist ivuxolimab in advanced cancers. The repertoire was sequenced with immunoSEQ multiplex PCR; TCRdb's copy has only in-frame clones and lacks some. The sample carries 25,000 to 30,000 clones, 80% to 90% recorded once. The clonotype comes from an adult with an advanced solid tumor such as melanoma, head and neck, liver or kidney cancer. The starting material was CD4+ or CD8+ T cells sorted from blood, obtained in a trial of the OX40 agonist ivuxolimab.

The CDR3 spells CASSRGGAYTF. The CDR3 bases are TGTGCCAGCAGCCGAGGGGGGGCTTACACCTTC. The V gene is TRBV7-9, the J gene TRBJ1-2; possibly TRBD1 for D (6 bases). CDR1 is SEHNR, CDR2 FQNEAQ, per germline (reference sequence). V was pared by 5 bases and J by 11 bases, with 12 bases between. The CDR3 runs to 11 residues.